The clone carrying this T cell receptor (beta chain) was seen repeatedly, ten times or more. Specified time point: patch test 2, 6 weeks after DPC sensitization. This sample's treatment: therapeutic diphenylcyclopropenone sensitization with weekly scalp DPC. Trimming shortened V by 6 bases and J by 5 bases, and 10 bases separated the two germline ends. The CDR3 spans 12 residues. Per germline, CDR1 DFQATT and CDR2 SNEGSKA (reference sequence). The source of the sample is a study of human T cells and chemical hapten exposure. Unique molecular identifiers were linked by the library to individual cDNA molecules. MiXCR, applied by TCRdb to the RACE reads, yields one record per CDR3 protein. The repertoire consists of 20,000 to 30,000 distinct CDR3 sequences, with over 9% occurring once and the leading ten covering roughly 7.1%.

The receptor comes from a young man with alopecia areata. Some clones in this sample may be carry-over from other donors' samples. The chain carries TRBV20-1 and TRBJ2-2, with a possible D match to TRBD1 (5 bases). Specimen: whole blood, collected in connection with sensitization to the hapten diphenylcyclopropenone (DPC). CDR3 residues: CSAWKGTGELFF. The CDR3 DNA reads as TGCAGTGCATGGAAGGGGACCGGGGAGCTGTTTTTT.